This is a list of T cell receptor beta chains from one sample in a study of identical twins. Using its own MiXCR run on the 5' RACE reads, TCRdb lists one record per CDR3 protein. The sample shows hundreds of thousands of distinct CDR3 sequences, roughly 7% of them seen only once. Separately, the same data were catalogued under a study of yellow fever vaccine responses in identical twins.

Specimen: memory (CD45RO+) T cells sorted from blood. The receptors here all came from a young woman in good health. Each CDR3 is given with its conserved first and last residue. The D gene is left open where the match is weak. Only some rows state a clone size, as once, few, many or a class for expanded clones.

D: TRBD1
J: TRBJ2-4
V: TRBV28
size: NA
DNA: TGTGCCAGCAGTCCAATAGGGACAGGGGGAGCCAAAAACATTCAGTACTTC
CDR3: CASSPIGTGGAKNIQYF

D: NA
J: TRBJ1-1
V: TRBV7-9
size: NA
DNA: TGTGCCAGCAGCTTAGACGGGCGAGGCACTGAAGCTTTCTTT
CDR3: CASSLDGRGTEAFF

D: NA
J: TRBJ1-5
V: TRBV3-1
size: many
DNA: TGTGCCAGCAGCCAATACAGGGCTAAGGGGCCCCAGCATTTT
CDR3: CASSQYRAKGPQHF

D: TRBD2
J: TRBJ2-1
V: TRBV4-2
size: few
DNA: TGTGCCAGCAGCCAATCGGGACTAGCGGGAATCAATGAGCAGTTCTTC
CDR3: CASSQSGLAGINEQFF

D: NA
J: TRBJ1-4
V: TRBV12-3/TRBV12-4
size: many
DNA: TGTGCCAGCAGTCCGAGACGGACTAATGAAAAACTGTTTTTT
CDR3: CASSPRRTNEKLFF

D: TRBD2
J: TRBJ2-7
V: TRBV11-2
size: few
DNA: TGTGCCAGCAGCTCGGAGGGACTAGCAGCCTACGAGCAGTACTTC
CDR3: CASSSEGLAAYEQYF

D: NA
J: TRBJ1-4
V: TRBV7-2
size: many
DNA: TGTGCCAGCAGCCCTAAAACCGCAACTAATGAAAAACTGTTTTTT
CDR3: CASSPKTATNEKLFF

D: TRBD1
J: TRBJ2-1
V: TRBV4-1
size: few
DNA: TGCGCCAGCAGCCAAGAAGAAGAGGGGGCCTCCTACAATGAGCAGTTCTTC
CDR3: CASSQEEEGASYNEQFF

D: TRBD1
J: TRBJ1-4
V: TRBV3-1
size: NA
DNA: TGTGCCAGCAGCCAAAGGACAGGAAGAAATGAAAAACTGTTTTTT
CDR3: CASSQRTGRNEKLFF

D: TRBD2
J: TRBJ2-5
V: TRBV28
size: NA
DNA: TGTGCCAGCAGTTTAGGGCGACCGGGAGGCCAAGAGACCCAGTACTTC
CDR3: CASSLGRPGGQETQYF

D: NA
J: TRBJ1-2
V: TRBV3-1
size: NA
DNA: TGTGCCAGCAGCCATAGGACACTTAACTATGGCTACACCTTC
CDR3: CASSHRTLNYGYTF

D: NA
J: TRBJ2-3
V: TRBV6-4
size: many
DNA: TGTGCCAGCAGTGACTCGAGTTCAGATACGCAGTATTTT
CDR3: CASSDSSSDTQYF

D: TRBD1
J: TRBJ2-5
V: TRBV11-2
size: few
DNA: TGTGCCAGCAGCTTAGTGACAGGGGGACAAGAGACCCAGTACTTC
CDR3: CASSLVTGGQETQYF

D: NA
J: TRBJ2-7
V: TRBV5-1
size: many
DNA: TGCGCCAGCAGCTTTTTGACTAGCTCCTACGAGCAGTACTTC
CDR3: CASSFLTSSYEQYF

D: NA
J: TRBJ1-4
V: TRBV18
size: few
DNA: TGTGCCAGCTCACCGGGAGTTGCTAATGAAAAACTGTTTTTT
CDR3: CASSPGVANEKLFF

D: NA
J: TRBJ2-4
V: TRBV12-3/TRBV12-4
size: many
DNA: TGTGCCAGCAGTTCAAAACAGGAACAGTACTTC
CDR3: CASSSKQEQYF

D: NA
J: TRBJ2-3
V: TRBV7-8
size: many
DNA: TGTGCCAGCAGGAAACAGGGGAGGACCACAGATACGCAGTATTTT
CDR3: CASRKQGRTTDTQYF

D: TRBD2
J: TRBJ2-3
V: TRBV7-2
size: NA
DNA: TGTGCCAGCAGTACTAGCGGGAGGGCAGATACGCAGTATTTT
CDR3: CASSTSGRADTQYF

D: TRBD2
J: TRBJ2-3
V: TRBV20-1
size: many
DNA: TGCAGTGCTTCCACTAGCGGGGGGGTAATAGATACGCAGTATTTT
CDR3: CSASTSGGVIDTQYF

D: TRBD1
J: TRBJ2-5
V: TRBV3-1
size: NA
DNA: TGTGCCAGCTCCCCTCTAACCGGGACAGGGGGCTCAGAGACCCAGTACTTC
CDR3: CASSPLTGTGGSETQYF

D: NA
J: TRBJ1-1
V: TRBV2
size: many
DNA: TGTGCCAGCAGTGACCAGGGAGGGGACACTGAAGCTTTCTTT
CDR3: CASSDQGGDTEAFF

D: TRBD2
J: TRBJ2-5
V: TRBV9
size: NA
DNA: TGTGCCAGCAGCGTAGCCGCGGGAGCACAAGAGACCCAGTACTTC
CDR3: CASSVAAGAQETQYF

D: TRBD2
J: TRBJ2-3
V: TRBV6-2/TRBV6-3
size: many
DNA: TGTGCCAGCAGTTACTCGGGGACTAGCGGTCCCGGTACGCAGTATTTT
CDR3: CASSYSGTSGPGTQYF

D: NA
J: TRBJ1-2
V: TRBV12-3/TRBV12-4
size: many
DNA: TGTGCCAGCAGGGGCCCGAGGAGGTCTTTGTATGGCTACACCTTC
CDR3: CASRGPRRSLYGYTF

D: NA
J: TRBJ1-2
V: TRBV7-2
size: NA
DNA: TGTGCCAGCAGCGCTGCAGGGTTAGGGCACTTC
CDR3: CASSAAGLGHF

D: TRBD1
J: TRBJ2-1
V: TRBV6-1
size: NA
DNA: TGTGCCAGCCTCGAGACAGGGGTTTTGAATGAGCAGTTCTTC
CDR3: CASLETGVLNEQFF

D: TRBD1
J: TRBJ1-6
V: TRBV19
size: few
DNA: TGTGCCAGTAGTCCCGGACAGGGGAAACAGGGTAATTCACCCCTCCACTTT
CDR3: CASSPGQGKQGNSPLHF

D: NA
J: TRBJ2-7
V: TRBV24-1
size: NA
DNA: TGTGCCACCGGGCAGGACTCCTACGAGCAGTACTTC
CDR3: CATGQDSYEQYF

D: NA
J: TRBJ2-7
V: TRBV13
size: NA
DNA: TGTGCCAGCAGCTTACGGCCACAGGGCAGTTACGAGCAGTACTTC
CDR3: CASSLRPQGSYEQYF

D: TRBD1
J: TRBJ2-3
V: TRBV10-3
size: once
DNA: TGTGCCACCATGCGACAGGGAAACACAGATACGCAGTATTTT
CDR3: CATMRQGNTDTQYF

D: TRBD2
J: TRBJ2-7
V: TRBV2
size: few
DNA: TGTGCCTGCACCCTCGGACTAGCGGGAGTGTCCTTTCAGTCCTACGAGCAGTACTTC
CDR3: CACTLGLAGVSFQSYEQYF

D: NA
J: TRBJ2-3
V: TRBV5-1
size: NA
DNA: TGCGCCAGCAGCTTGGAATACTGGAACCCCGAAACAGGGCGGGTGGCAGATACGCAGTATTTT
CDR3: CASSLEYWNPETGRVADTQYF

D: NA
J: TRBJ2-1
V: TRBV21-1
size: NA
DNA: TGTGCCAGCAACGCAAAGGAGGAAATAGCGGGAGAACGCTCCTACAATGAGCAGTTCTTC
CDR3: CASNAKEEIAGERSYNEQFF